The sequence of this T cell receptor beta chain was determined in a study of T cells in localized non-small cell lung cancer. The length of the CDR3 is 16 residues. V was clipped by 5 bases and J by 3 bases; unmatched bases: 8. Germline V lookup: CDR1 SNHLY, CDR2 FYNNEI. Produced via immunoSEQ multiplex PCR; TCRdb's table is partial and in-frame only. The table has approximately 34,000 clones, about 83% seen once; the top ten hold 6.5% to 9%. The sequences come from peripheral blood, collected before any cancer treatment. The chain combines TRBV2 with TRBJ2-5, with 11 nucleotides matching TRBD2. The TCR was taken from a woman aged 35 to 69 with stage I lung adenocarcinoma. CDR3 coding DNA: TGTGCCAGCAGTTACGATAGCGGGGGGGCCGAAGAGACCCAGTACTTC. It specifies CASSYDSGGAEETQYF. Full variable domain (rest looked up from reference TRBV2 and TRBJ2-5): EPEVTQTPSHQVTQMGQEVILRCVPISNHLYFYWYRQILGQKVEFLVSFYNNEISEKSEIFDDQFSVERPDGSNFTLKIRSTKLEDSAMYFCASSYDSGGAEETQYFGPGTRLLVL.